The 7 T cell receptor beta chains listed next were all sequenced from one sample in a study of shared clonotypes between healthy human individuals. TCRdb's copy holds only in-frame clones and misses some; the assay was immunoSEQ multiplex PCR. The profile shows hundreds of thousands of clones, roughly 77% of them singletons. The sequenced sample consisted of PBMCs. The receptor source for this set is a woman aged 40 to 50 in good health. Some clones in this sample may be carry-over from other donors' samples.

V and J are TRBV27 and TRBJ1-5, with 8 bases matching TRBD1. J lost 8 bases, V lost 4 bases, and 13 bases had no gene match. The germline V gene encodes CDR1 MNHEY and CDR2 SMNVEV (reference sequence). The CDR3 runs 16 residues. The CDR3 loop is CASSSGQGRGGEPQHF. The CDR3 region has the DNA TGTGCCAGCAGTTCCGGACAGGGACGGGGTGGGGAGCCCCAGCATTTT.

In the case of this clone: In the same sample, other DNA sequences code for this CDR3. This chain links TRBV5-1 with TRBJ2-5; the D gene is possibly TRBD2 (6 bases). With 3 bases removed from V and 1 base from J, the gap between germline ends came to 7 bases. Looked up from germline, CDR1 is SGHRS and CDR2 is YFSETQ. The CDR3 length is 13 residues. The CDR3 reads CASSSGAQETQYF. CDR3 nucleotides: TGCGCCAGCAGCTCGGGAGCCCAAGAGACCCAGTACTTC.

The V gene is TRBV4-2, the J gene TRBJ2-3; 7 bases align to TRBD2. With 0 bases clipped from V and 5 bases from J, the junction kept 8 bases outside the gene matches. Germline V gene sequence: CDR1 LGHNA, CDR2 YNFKEQ. The CDR3 extends over 16 amino acids. CDR3 coding DNA: TGTGCCAGCAGCCAAGAAGGGCGGGAGTGGGGAGATACGCAGTATTTT. It specifies CASSQEGREWGDTQYF.

The chain uses TRBV11-2 and TRBJ2-7; D gene unclear. The germline V gene encodes CDR1 SGHAT and CDR2 FQNNGV. CDR3 length equals 13 residues. Trimming shortened V by 6 bases and J by 0 bases, and 9 bases separated the two germline ends. CDR3 amino acids: CASRSYSSYEQYF. For the CDR3, the DNA is TGTGCCAGCAGATCCTACTCCTCCTACGAGCAGTACTTC.

V and J are TRBV7-2 and TRBJ1-3; D gene uncertain. CDR1 and CDR2 (germline): SGHTA, FQGNSA. CDR3 length: 17 residues. V lost 2 bases, J lost 0 bases, and 14 bases lay in between. The CDR3 protein is CASSLTGRTYSGNTIYF. In DNA, the CDR3 is TGTGCCAGCAGCTTAACTGGCAGGACTTACTCTGGAAACACCATATATTTT.

V is TRBV19 and J is TRBJ2-7; 7 positions agree with TRBD2. Germline-derived CDR1 and CDR2 are LNHDA and SQIVND (reference sequence). V trimming: 6 bases; J trimming: 3 bases; junction bases outside the gene matches: 5. This CDR3 is built from 13 residues. The CDR3 sequence: CASSPGLVYEQYF. For the CDR3, the DNA is TGTGCCAGTAGCCCCGGACTAGTCTACGAGCAGTACTTC.

The chain recombines TRBV7-3 with TRBJ2-7, with 11 bases that match TRBD2. The CDR3 is 15 residues long. V trimming: 5 bases; J trimming: 2 bases; junction bases outside the gene matches: 5. CDR1 is SGHTA and CDR2 is FQGTGA in the germline V gene. CDR3 sequence: CASSPGTSGTYEQYF. CDR3 DNA: TGTGCCAGCAGCCCGGGGACTAGCGGAACCTACGAGCAGTACTTC.